This TCR beta chain was found in a study of shared clonotypes between healthy human individuals. V lost 3 bases, J lost 2 bases, and 11 bases lay in between. In germline, CDR1 is MDHEN, CDR2 SYDVKM. This CDR3 has 14 residues. Notes on this clone: Antigen: not known.

Whole-study findings and limits: Blood was the sole source, and tissue repertoires probably differ. Compared with memory subsets, naive subsets generally had larger estimated richness. Though the depth was large, rarefaction showed that sorted-subset sequencing was incomplete.

Negatively enriched CD4+ T cells were divided by CD45RA into naive and memory. The data were produced by immunoSEQ multiplex PCR, yet TCRdb's version contains in-frame clones alone and is incomplete. This sample has millions of clones, with more than 80% found just once. V usage is TRBV28 and J usage is TRBJ2-7, with D perhaps TRBD1 (5 bases). This receptor was identified in a man younger than 35 in good health. Some clones in this sample may be carry-over from other donors' samples. The sample taken for sequencing was naive CD4+ T cells from PBMCs. Subset noted: CD45RA+ positively selected. In nucleotides, the CDR3 is TGTGCCAGCAGTTTTCGGAAGGGGACCTACGAGCAGTACTTC. It translates to CASSFRKGTYEQYF.